One and the same sample provided the 23 T cell receptor beta chains below, sequenced in a study of cytomegalovirus exposure and HLA in healthy donors. PCR used 60 Vbeta primers and 13 Jbeta primers. Measured with immunoSEQ multiplex PCR; TCRdb has only the in-frame clones, and not every one. The sample shows approximately 53,000 clones, more than 65% of them seen only once. The material sequenced was PBMCs. The receptors here all came from a woman aged 45-65 years in good health and CMV-seronegative.

This clone was counted only a few times. This chain joins TRBV9 and TRBJ2-1; D might be TRBD2 (5 bases). Trimming left V 2 bases short and J 6 bases short, with 15 bases between. Germline assignment: CDR1 SGDLS and CDR2 YYNGEE. The CDR3 totals 15 residues. CDR3 amino acids: CASSVRIGIGNEQFF. CDR3 DNA sequence: TGTGCCAGCAGCGTCAGGATCGGGATCGGCAATGAGCAGTTCTTC. Full variable domain (missing parts from reference TRBV9 and TRBJ2-1): DSGVTQTPKHLITATGQRVTLRCSPRSGDLSVYWYQQSLDQGLQFLIQYYNGEERAKGNILERFSAQQFPDLHSELNLSSLELGDSALYFCASSVRIGIGNEQFFGPGTRLTVL.

The chain recombines TRBV5-6 with TRBJ1-1, with D tentatively TRBD1 (6 bases). This CDR3 has 15 residues. V lost 7 bases and J 4 bases, leaving 20 bases between the germline ends. The germline gives CDR1 SGHDT, CDR2 YYEEEE. CDR3 DNA sequence: TGTGCCAGCTCTAGGGGGGGGCGTACAGGCACTGAAGCTTTCTTT. Protein sequence: CASSRGGRTGTEAFF.

This clone was found once. The chain couples TRBV7-8 to TRBJ1-6; D might be TRBD1 (6 bases). Deletions cut 3 bases from V and 10 bases from J, with 13 bases between. Germline CDR1 is SGHVS and CDR2 is FQNEAQ. CDR3 size: 14 residues. CDR3 sequence: CASSLGGAGSPLHF. Written as DNA, the CDR3 is TGTGCCAGCAGCTTGGGGGGGGCTGGATCACCCCTCCACTTT.

The chain recombines TRBV27 with TRBJ2-1, with 9 bases aligning to TRBD2. Germline CDR1 is MNHEY and CDR2 is SMNVEV (reference sequence). The length of the CDR3 is 15 residues. The ends lost 6 bases at V and 3 bases at J; junction bases unmatched: 6. The DNA of the CDR3 is TGTGCCAGCAGCCCCGCAGCGGGGGGCTACAATGAGCAGTTCTTC. Residues: CASSPAAGGYNEQFF.

The chain uses TRBV5-1 and TRBJ2-3; D unclear. Germline V CDR1 and CDR2: SGHRS, YFSETQ. V lost 4 bases, J lost 2 bases, and 8 bases lay in between. The CDR3 extends over 13 amino acids. The CDR3 DNA is TGCGCCAGCAGCAGACTCTCCACAGATACGCAGTATTTT. This codes for CASSRLSTDTQYF.

Regarding this clone: An end of the junction does not agree with germline; a read error may underlie this. The chain carries TRBV7-9 and TRBJ1-5, with D unclear. CDR3 length: 13 residues. Germline CDR1 SEHNR, CDR2 FQNEAQ (reference sequence). CDR3 nucleotides: TGTTCCAGCAGCTTATCCCCCGATCAGCCCCAGCATTTT. Amino acids: CSSSLSPDQPQHF.

The chain couples TRBV9 to TRBJ2-5; 8 positions agree with TRBD2. This CDR3 is 17 amino acids long. V trimming: 4 bases; J trimming: 5 bases; junction bases outside the gene matches: 16. CDR1 is SGDLS and CDR2 is YYNGEE in the germline V gene. CDR3 DNA sequence: TGTGCCAGCAGCAGCACTCATGTAATAGCGGGGCCGGAGACCCAGTACTTC. Translation: CASSSTHVIAGPETQYF. Full variable domain (missing parts from reference TRBV9 and TRBJ2-5): DSGVTQTPKHLITATGQRVTLRCSPRSGDLSVYWYQQSLDQGLQFLIQYYNGEERAKGNILERFSAQQFPDLHSELNLSSLELGDSALYFCASSSTHVIAGPETQYFGPGTRLLVL.

This chain connects TRBV7-6 to TRBJ1-1; D is uncertain. The CDR3 spans 13 residues. CDR1 SGHVS and CDR2 FNYEAQ come from the germline V gene. The germline V and J ends were trimmed by 6 bases and 6 bases, with 14 bases remaining between them. CDR3 sequence: CASREQSGAEAFF. As DNA, the CDR3 is TGTGCCAGCAGGGAACAGTCAGGCGCTGAAGCTTTCTTT.

The rearrangement uses TRBV15 and TRBJ1-1; TRBD1 might be the D (5 bases). Trimming left V 5 bases short and J 4 bases short, with 20 bases between. CDR1 is LNHNV, CDR2 YYDKDF, per germline (reference sequence). The CDR3 length is 16 residues. CDR3 nucleotide sequence: TGTGCCACCAGCGAAGGGCAACCAGGGTCGAGCACTGAAGCTTTCTTT. Translation gives CATSEGQPGSSTEAFF.

The chain is built from TRBV4-2 and TRBJ1-1; D not certain. Trimming removed 1 base from V and 6 bases from J, with 9 bases in between. In germline, CDR1 is LGHNA, CDR2 YNFKEQ. The CDR3 is made up of 13 amino acids. As DNA, the CDR3 is TGTGCCAGCAGCCAAGGGACGGGGTCTGAAGCTTTCTTT. Amino acid sequence: CASSQGTGSEAFF.

This chain joins TRBV27 and TRBJ1-2; D perhaps matches TRBD1 (6 bases). The germline V gene encodes CDR1 MNHEY and CDR2 SMNVEV (reference sequence). Trimming took 6 bases from V and 2 from J, leaving 13 bases between them. The CDR3 covers 14 residues. Written as DNA, the CDR3 is TGTGCCAGCAGCCCAGGGGCAGGGAACTATGGCTACACCTTC. Protein: CASSPGAGNYGYTF.

The J gene is TRBJ2-5, the V gene TRBV2; TRBD2 matches at 10 bases. V lost 2 bases to trimming and J lost 5 bases; unmatched junction nucleotides: 5. This CDR3 contains 15 residues. Germline CDR1 SNHLY, CDR2 FYNNEI. CDR3 nucleotides: TGTGCCAGCAGTGAACCGATGACTAGCGGGGAGACCCAGTACTTC. Translating it yields CASSEPMTSGETQYF.

The gene calls are TRBV18 and TRBJ2-7, with 7 bases aligning to TRBD1. CDR3 length: 14 residues. Germline V CDR1 and CDR2: KGHSH, LQKENI. V lost 8 bases to trimming and J lost 1 base; unmatched junction nucleotides: 8. In DNA form, the CDR3 reads TGTGCCAGCCGGCCGGGACAGTATTCCTACGAGCAGTACTTC. It is translated as CASRPGQYSYEQYF.

This clone was found a few times. The CDR3 DNA sequence: TGTGCCAGCAGCTATAGGGACAGTTCCTATGGCTACACCTTC. Amino acids: CASSYRDSSYGYTF. The rearrangement uses TRBV7-8 and TRBJ1-2, with 7 bases lining up with TRBD1. Losses at the gene ends were 4 bases for V and 4 bases for J; bases not matched to a gene: 6. The CDR3 sequence is 14 residues long. In germline, CDR1 is SGHVS, CDR2 FQNEAQ.

The table lists this clone with a few counts. The chain recombines TRBV18 with TRBJ1-5; TRBD1 is a possible D gene (5 bases). From germline, CDR1 is KGHSH and CDR2 LQKENI. The germline V and J ends were trimmed by 5 bases and 5 bases, with 10 bases remaining between them. This CDR3 has 13 amino acids. CDR3 region: CASSGGEDQPQHF. CDR3 coding DNA: TGTGCCAGCTCAGGAGGGGAGGATCAGCCCCAGCATTTT. The full variable domain, in which reference TRBV18 and TRBJ1-5 provide the parts outside the CDR3, is NAGVMQNPRHLVRRRGQEARLRCSPMKGHSHVYWYRQLPEEGLKFMVYLQKENIIDESGMPKERFSAEFPKEGPSILRIQQVVRGDSAAYFCASSGGEDQPQHFGDGTRLSIL.

The chain has TRBV4-2 and TRBJ2-1, with 10 bases lining up with TRBD2. Germline V gene lookup returns CDR1 LGHNA and CDR2 YNFKEQ. V trimming: 4 bases; J trimming: 5 bases; junction bases outside the gene matches: 11. The CDR3 contains 17 residues. The CDR3 DNA reads as TGTGCCAGCAGCCCTTACCTAGCGGGAGACGGCGACAATGAGCAGTTCTTC. It translates to CASSPYLAGDGDNEQFF.

The V and J genes are TRBV27 and TRBJ2-5; TRBD2 might be the D (5 bases). V gave up 8 bases and J gave up 9 bases, with 28 bases separating them. The CDR3 spans 16 residues. Germline CDR1 MNHEY, CDR2 SMNVEV (reference sequence). CDR3 nucleotide sequence: TGTGCCAGCTCAATTGGGGAGTCGCAATCGAGGGCGGCCCAGTACTTC. Amino acids: CASSIGESQSRAAQYF.

The chain combines TRBV4-2 with TRBJ2-3, with a possible D match to TRBD2 (6 bases). The CDR3 is 15 residues long. CDR1 is LGHNA, CDR2 YNFKEQ, per germline. V was cut by 0 bases and J by 6 bases, with 13 bases left in between. CDR3 sequence reads: CASSQEWGVWDTQYF. The CDR3 DNA reads as TGTGCCAGCAGCCAAGAGTGGGGGGTCTGGGATACGCAGTATTTT.

The V and J genes are TRBV11-2 and TRBJ2-7, with 12 bases aligning to TRBD2. The CDR3 contains 15 residues. CDR1 is SGHAT, CDR2 FQNNGV, per germline. After removal of 3 bases from V and 3 bases from J, the junction contained 3 bases not matched to a gene. CDR3 protein: CASSFRTSGDYEQYF. DNA for the CDR3: TGTGCCAGCAGCTTCCGGACTAGCGGGGACTACGAGCAGTACTTC.

This sequence joins TRBV9 and TRBJ1-5; D is undetermined. Trimming took off 3 bases at V and 0 bases at J, with 13 bases between the two ends. Germline-derived CDR1 and CDR2 are SGDLS and YYNGEE. The CDR3 totals 16 residues. DNA of the CDR3: TGTGCCAGCAGCGCAACAGACACCTATAGCAATCAGCCCCAGCATTTT. It codes for CASSATDTYSNQPQHF.

This clone appeared a few times. V usage is TRBV7-6 and J usage is TRBJ1-4; D may be TRBD1 (6 bases). The germline gives CDR1 SGHVS, CDR2 FNYEAQ. Between the trimmed V and J ends, which lost 5 bases and 5 bases, there was a span of 15 bases. The CDR3 covers 15 residues. The CDR3 bases are TGTGCCAGCAGCCCAGTGGTAACAGGGAATGAAAAACTGTTTTTT. It is translated as CASSPVVTGNEKLFF.

The V and J genes are TRBV6-5 and TRBJ2-7; 9 positions match TRBD1. V dropped 1 base and J dropped 3; count of bases not matched to a gene: 7. The germline CDR1 and CDR2 sequences are MNHEY and SVGAGI. The CDR3 contains 16 residues. The CDR3 protein is CASSYWGKTGGYEQYF. The CDR3 DNA sequence: TGTGCCAGCAGTTACTGGGGAAAGACAGGGGGCTACGAGCAGTACTTC.

This clone was observed a few times. The V call is TRBV30, the J call TRBJ2-2, with a weak D call TRBD2 (7 bases). The CDR3 length is 13 residues. V lost 3 bases and J lost 9, with 14 bases in between. The germline V gene encodes CDR1 GTSNPN and CDR2 SVGIG (reference sequence). Here the CDR3 DNA reads TGTGCCTGGAGGGGGGGGGCGAAGAGGGAGCTGTTTTTT. Translated: CAWRGGAKRELFF.